This T cell receptor (beta chain) was documented in a study of molecular identifiers for immune sequencing clone quantification. Overall study context: Replicate experiments took RNA from around 18,000 or 91,000 naive CD8 cells, divided it five ways and sequenced four. Findings and limits, study-wide: Spiked Jurkat TCR RNA equivalent to one cell reportedly surfaced among some 1 million naive cells.

Ten or more counts support this clonotype. Its target is not known. Using its own MiXCR run on the PCR reads, TCRdb lists one record per CDR3 protein. The data contain approximately 90,000 distinct CDR3 sequences, approximately 25% of them singletons. This clonotype was sampled from a human donor in good health. Some libraries in this study had Jurkat cell RNA spiked in. Sample: naive CD8+ T cells from blood, with Jurkat cell RNA spiked in. Stated subset: FACS-sorted CD8+CD4-CCR7+CD45RA+ naive T cells.

This chain's CDR3 is CASSTGDEQYF. CDR3 coding DNA: TGTGCCAGCAGCACAGGAGACGAGCAGTACTTC. The rearrangement joins TRBV28 to TRBJ2-7, with D perhaps matching TRBD1 (5 bases). CDR1 and CDR2 (germline): MDHEN, SYDVKM. V was clipped by 6 bases and J by 5 bases, with 8 bases between them. CDR3 length: 11 residues.